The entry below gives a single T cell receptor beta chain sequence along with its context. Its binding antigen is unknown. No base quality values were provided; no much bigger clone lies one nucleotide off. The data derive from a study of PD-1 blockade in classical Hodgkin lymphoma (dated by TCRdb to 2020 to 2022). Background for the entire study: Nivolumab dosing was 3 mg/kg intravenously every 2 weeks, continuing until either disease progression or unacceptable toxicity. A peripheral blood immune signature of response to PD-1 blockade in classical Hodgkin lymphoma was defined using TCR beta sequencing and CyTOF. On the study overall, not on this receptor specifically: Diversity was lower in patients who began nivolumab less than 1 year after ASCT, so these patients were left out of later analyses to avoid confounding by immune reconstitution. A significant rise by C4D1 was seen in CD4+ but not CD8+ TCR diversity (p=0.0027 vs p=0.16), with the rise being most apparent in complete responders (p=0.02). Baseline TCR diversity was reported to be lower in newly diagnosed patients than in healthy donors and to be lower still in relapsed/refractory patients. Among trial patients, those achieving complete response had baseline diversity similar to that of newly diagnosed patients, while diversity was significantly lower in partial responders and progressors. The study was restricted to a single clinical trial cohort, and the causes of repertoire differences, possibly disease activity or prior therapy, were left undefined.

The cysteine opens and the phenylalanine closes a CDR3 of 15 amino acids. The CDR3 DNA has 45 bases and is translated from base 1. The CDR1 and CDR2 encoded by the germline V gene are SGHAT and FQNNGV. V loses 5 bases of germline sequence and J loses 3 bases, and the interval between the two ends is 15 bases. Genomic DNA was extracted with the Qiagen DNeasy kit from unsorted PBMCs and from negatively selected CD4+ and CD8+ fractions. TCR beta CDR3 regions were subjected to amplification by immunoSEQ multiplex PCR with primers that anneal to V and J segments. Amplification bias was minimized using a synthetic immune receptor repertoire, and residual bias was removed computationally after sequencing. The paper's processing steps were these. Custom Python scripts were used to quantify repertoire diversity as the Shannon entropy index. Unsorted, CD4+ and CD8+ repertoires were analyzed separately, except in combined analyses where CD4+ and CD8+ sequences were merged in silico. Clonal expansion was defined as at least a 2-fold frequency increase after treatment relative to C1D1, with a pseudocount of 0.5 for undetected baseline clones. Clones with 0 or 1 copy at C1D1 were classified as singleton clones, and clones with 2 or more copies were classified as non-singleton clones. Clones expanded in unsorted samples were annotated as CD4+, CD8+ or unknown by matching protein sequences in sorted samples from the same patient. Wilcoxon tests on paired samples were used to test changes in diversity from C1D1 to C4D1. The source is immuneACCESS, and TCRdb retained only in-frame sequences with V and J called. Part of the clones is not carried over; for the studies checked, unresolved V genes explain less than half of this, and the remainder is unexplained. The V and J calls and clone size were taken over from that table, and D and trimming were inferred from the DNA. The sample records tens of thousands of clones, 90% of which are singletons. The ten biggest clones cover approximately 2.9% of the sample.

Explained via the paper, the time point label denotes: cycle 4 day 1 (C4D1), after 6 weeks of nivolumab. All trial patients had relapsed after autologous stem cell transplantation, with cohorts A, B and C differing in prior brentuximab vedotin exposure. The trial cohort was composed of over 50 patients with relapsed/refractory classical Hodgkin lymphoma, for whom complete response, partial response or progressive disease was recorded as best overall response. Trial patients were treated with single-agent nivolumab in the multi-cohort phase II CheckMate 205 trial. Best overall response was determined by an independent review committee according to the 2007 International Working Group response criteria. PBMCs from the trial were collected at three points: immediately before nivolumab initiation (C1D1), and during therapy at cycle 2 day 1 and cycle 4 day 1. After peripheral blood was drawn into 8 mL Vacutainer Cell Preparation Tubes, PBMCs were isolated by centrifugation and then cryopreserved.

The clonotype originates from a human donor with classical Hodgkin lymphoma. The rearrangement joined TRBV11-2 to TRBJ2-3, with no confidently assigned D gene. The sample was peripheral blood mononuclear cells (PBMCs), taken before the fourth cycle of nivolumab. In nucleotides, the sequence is TGTGCCAGCAGCAGCTCCTGGGGAACGACAGATACGCAGTATTTT. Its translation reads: CASSSSWGTTDTQYF.